These 26 T cell receptor beta chains share one sample of origin, sequenced in a study of blood T cell repertoires in COVID-19 (TCRdb year 2020). Preparation of the library involved the immunoSEQ multiplex PCR assay. TCRdb provides this immuneACCESS table in a form limited to in-frame rearrangements. Some clones are lacking; in checked studies, under half of them reflect an unresolved V gene, and why the rest are absent is not known. The sample profile shows 160,000 or so clones; just under 80% of them were found once. The top ten clonotypes cover 14% of the sample. Sample: peripheral blood. Every receptor here comes from a woman at least 80 years old with acute or convalescent COVID-19.

This chain connects TRBV7-9 to TRBJ2-3; unclear D gene. This CDR3 comprises 16 residues. V was trimmed by 1 base and J by 4 bases, leaving 15 bases between them. In germline, CDR1 is SEHNR, CDR2 FQNEAQ (reference sequence). Written as DNA, the CDR3 is TGTGCCAGCAGCTTAGGGAGCACCTCCCCCCCAGATACGCAGTATTTT. The encoded protein is CASSLGSTSPPDTQYF. The whole variable domain, remainder taken from reference TRBV7-9 and TRBJ2-3, is DTGVSQNPRHKITKRGQNVTFRCDPISEHNRLYWYRQTLGQGPEFLTYFQNEAQLEKSRLLSDRFSAERPKGSFSTLEIQRTEQGDSAMYLCASSLGSTSPPDTQYFGPGTRLTVL.

The rearrangement links TRBV25-1 to TRBJ2-5; possibly TRBD2 for D (6 bases). Germline loops: CDR1 MGHDK, CDR2 SYGVNS. CDR3 length: 15 amino acids. Deletions cut 6 bases from V and 2 bases from J, with 16 bases between. CDR3 nucleotides: TGTGCCAGCAGCGGTGGGGCGGGGACTCAAGAGACCCAGTACTTC. Amino acids: CASSGGAGTQETQYF.

The chain uses TRBV3-1 (or the pseudogene TRBV3-2) and TRBJ1-6; a possible D gene is TRBD1 (5 bases). The CDR3 covers 16 residues. From germline, CDR1 is LGHDT and CDR2 YNNKEL (reference sequence). V gave up 3 bases and J gave up 6 bases, with 15 bases separating them. The CDR3 is CASSQSPGLSNSPLHF. For the CDR3, the DNA is TGTGCCAGCAGCCAGTCACCGGGACTCAGTAATTCACCCCTCCACTTT.

The rearrangement uses TRBV3-1 (or the pseudogene TRBV3-2) and TRBJ1-3, with no clear D. The CDR3 length is 12 residues. The V and J ends lost 4 bases and 7 bases respectively, with 8 bases between them. CDR1 is LGHDT, CDR2 YNNKEL, per germline (reference sequence). The CDR3 here is CASSPAGNTIYF. The CDR3 DNA follows: TGTGCCAGCAGCCCGGCGGGTAACACCATATATTTT.

This chain joins TRBV4-1 and TRBJ1-4, with TRBD1 matching 7 bases. The CDR3 has 14 residues. The trim removed 4 bases at V and 6 bases at J, leaving 5 bases unmatched. CDR1 MGHRA and CDR2 YSYEKL come from the germline V gene. The CDR3 DNA reads TGCGCCAGCAGCCGGGGACAGCGACATGAAAAACTGTTTTTT. Amino acid sequence: CASSRGQRHEKLFF.

This rearrangement joins TRBV5-4 to TRBJ2-6; possible D gene TRBD1, 6 bases. Between the trimmed V and J ends, which lost 4 bases and 0 bases, there was a span of 23 bases. In germline, CDR1 is SGHNT, CDR2 YYREEE (reference sequence). The CDR3 spans 20 residues. This CDR3 reads CASSRRQGSGWGSGANVLTF. The CDR3 DNA reads as TGTGCCAGCAGCCGCCGGCAGGGGTCGGGCTGGGGCTCTGGGGCCAACGTCCTGACTTTC. The full variable domain, completed using reference TRBV5-4 and TRBJ2-6, is ETGVTQSPTHLIKTRGQQVTLRCSSQSGHNTVSWYQQALGQGPQFIFQYYREEENGRGNFPPRFSGLQFPNYSSELNVNALELDDSALYLCASSRRQGSGWGSGANVLTFGAGSRLTVL.

The chain joins TRBV7-9 to TRBJ1-5; 7 bases match TRBD1. The CDR3 contains 13 residues. Trimming took 5 bases from V and 2 from J; bases not matched to a gene: 0. Looked up from germline, CDR1 is SEHNR and CDR2 is FQNEAQ (reference sequence). The CDR3 DNA follows: TGTGCCAGCAGCCAGGGGGGCAATCAGCCCCAGCATTTT. Protein product: CASSQGGNQPQHF.

To note about this clone: Additional DNA sequences in this sample encode the identical CDR3. This rearrangement joins TRBV5-1 to TRBJ2-2; 11 bases fit TRBD2. The CDR3 extends over 15 amino acids. The V gene end was trimmed by 0 bases and the J gene end by 6 bases; junction bases not matched to a gene: 1. CDR1 is SGHRS and CDR2 is YFSETQ in the germline V gene. The chain's CDR3 is CASSLELAGAGELFF. In DNA, the CDR3 is TGCGCCAGCAGCTTGGAACTAGCGGGAGCCGGGGAGCTGTTTTTT.

This clone was counted once. The chain is built from TRBV3-1 (or the pseudogene TRBV3-2) and TRBJ2-1, with 10 bases aligning to TRBD2. V dropped 1 base and J dropped 10; count of bases not matched to a gene: 4. Per the germline V gene, CDR1 is LGHDT and CDR2 is YNNKEL (reference sequence). The CDR3 length is 14 residues. CDR3 sequence (DNA): TGTGCCAGCAGCCAAGGTAGGACTAGCGGAGAGCAGTTCTTC. It is translated as CASSQGRTSGEQFF.

The chain combines TRBV6-5 with TRBJ2-4; D gene ambiguous. The V and J ends lost 6 bases and 5 bases respectively, with 17 bases between them. Germline CDR1 reads MNHEY; CDR2 reads SVGAGI. This CDR3 comprises 15 residues. The CDR3 loop is CASRLRSGRENIQYF. As DNA, the CDR3 is TGTGCCAGCAGGCTCCGCTCGGGTCGGGAAAACATTCAGTACTTC.

The chain combines TRBV19 with TRBJ2-1; perhaps TRBD1 as D (6 bases). Germline V gene sequence: CDR1 LNHDA, CDR2 SQIVND (reference sequence). The CDR3 totals 14 residues. V was cut by 2 bases and J by 13 bases, with 18 bases left in between. The DNA of the CDR3 is TGTGCCAGTAGTATACAGCAGGGGTCACTCCCCCAGTTCTTC. This codes for CASSIQQGSLPQFF.

V usage is TRBV5-1 and J usage is TRBJ2-2, with no clear D. Looked up from germline, CDR1 is SGHRS and CDR2 is YFSETQ. V dropped 0 bases and J dropped 0 bases, with 9 bases sitting between them. The CDR3 is 16 amino acids. CDR3 nucleotides: TGCGCCAGCAGCTTGGCCTCAGATACGAACACCGGGGAGCTGTTTTTT. This encodes CASSLASDTNTGELFF. Full variable domain (remainder filled in from reference TRBV5-1 and TRBJ2-2): KAGVTQTPRYLIKTRGQQVTLSCSPISGHRSVSWYQQTPGQGLQFLFEYFSETQRNKGNFPGRFSGRQFSNSRSEMNVSTLELGDSALYLCASSLASDTNTGELFFGEGSRLTVL.

The J gene is TRBJ1-3, the V gene TRBV21-1. TRBV21-1 is an annotated pseudogene. CDR3 length: 12 amino acids. The CDR3, as DNA: TGTGCCAGCAGCAACGGGAGGGTAACCATATATTTT. It encodes CASSNGRVTIYF.

This clone was seen a few times. The V and J genes are TRBV7-6 and TRBJ2-5; 8 nucleotides match TRBD1. Trimming cost V 3 bases and J 2 bases; bases outside gene matches: 8. Germline V gene data show CDR1 as SGHVS and CDR2 as FNYEAQ. This CDR3 has 16 amino acids. This CDR3 is CASSFYGQGPQETQYF. For the CDR3, the DNA is TGTGCCAGCAGCTTCTACGGACAGGGACCTCAAGAGACCCAGTACTTC.

The J gene is TRBJ1-2, the V gene TRBV4-2; D unclear. Per germline, CDR1 LGHNA and CDR2 YNFKEQ. The CDR3 loop spans 13 amino acids. Trimming stripped 0 bases from V and 7 bases from J, with 9 bases between. Written as DNA, the CDR3 is TGTGCCAGCAGCCAAGATTCAGCGACTGGCTACACCTTC. It encodes CASSQDSATGYTF.

The chain uses TRBV5-6 and TRBJ2-7, with D possibly matching TRBD1 (6 bases). CDR1 is SGHDT, CDR2 YYEEEE, per germline. Trimming took off 2 bases at V and 7 bases at J, with 16 bases between the two ends. The CDR3 spans 14 residues. CDR3 in amino acids: CASSFLGTPGEQYF. The CDR3 DNA follows: TGTGCCAGCAGCTTTCTAGGGACACCGGGGGAGCAGTACTTC.

The J gene is TRBJ1-5, the V gene TRBV2; tentative D call: TRBD1 (6 bases). Germline CDR1 reads SNHLY; CDR2 reads FYNNEI. This CDR3 region has 13 residues. V lost 6 bases, J lost 11 bases, and 17 bases lay in between. The CDR3 reads CASRPTGYGAQHF. CDR3 coding DNA: TGTGCCAGCAGACCGACAGGCTACGGGGCCCAGCATTTT.

V gene TRBV6-5 combines with J gene TRBJ2-5; 10 nucleotides align to TRBD1. With 6 bases clipped from V and 5 bases from J, the junction kept 9 bases outside the gene matches. The V gene's germline CDR1 is MNHEY and CDR2 SVGAGI. CDR3 length equals 15 residues. For the CDR3, the DNA is TGTGCCAGCAGGCGCCCCGGGACAGGGGTTGAGACCCAGTACTTC. Translated, it gives CASRRPGTGVETQYF.

The CDR3 DNA is TGTGCCAGTAGTTTGCCGGGACAGGGGACCTACTGGCCGCAGTATTTT. As protein: CASSLPGQGTYWPQYF. The chain couples TRBV19 to TRBJ2-3, with TRBD1 identical over 10 bases. Germline CDR1 and CDR2: LNHDA and SQIVND (reference sequence). This CDR3 has 16 residues. The V gene end was trimmed by 5 bases and the J gene end by 10 bases; junction bases not matched to a gene: 15. Using reference TRBV19 and TRBJ2-3 for the parts outside the CDR3, the full variable domain is DGGITQSPKYLFRKEGQNVTLSCEQNLNHDAMYWYRQDPGQGLRLIYYSQIVNDFQKGDIAEGYSVSREKKESFPLTVTSAQKNPTAFYLCASSLPGQGTYWPQYFGPGTRLTVL.

The rearrangement uses TRBV18 and TRBJ2-3; D gene ambiguous. The CDR3 sequence is 13 residues long. Germline-derived CDR1 and CDR2 are KGHSH and LQKENI. The germline V and J ends were trimmed by 6 bases and 6 bases, with 13 bases remaining between them. The CDR3 DNA follows: TGTGCCAGCTCGGCCGCCGAGGCTGATACGCAGTATTTT. This codes for CASSAAEADTQYF.

DNA of the CDR3: TGTGCCAGCAGCCAAGGCGGGGCGAACACCATATATTTT. The encoded protein is CASSQGGANTIYF. The chain joins TRBV3-1 (or the pseudogene TRBV3-2) to TRBJ1-3; D may be TRBD1 (5 bases). V was pared by 1 base and J by 7 bases, with 8 bases between. The V gene's germline CDR1 is LGHDT and CDR2 YNNKEL (reference sequence). The CDR3 covers 13 residues.

As DNA, the CDR3 is TGTGCCATCAGTGATACAGGGACCTCACCCCTCCACTTT. Translating gives CAISDTGTSPLHF. V gene TRBV10-3 combines with J gene TRBJ1-6; D is perhaps TRBD1 (6 bases). Trimming cost V 3 bases and J 10 bases, with 10 bases left between them. The germline gives CDR1 ENHRY, CDR2 SYGVKD. The CDR3 runs to 13 residues.

The chain couples TRBV7-8 to TRBJ1-6, with 8 bases lining up with TRBD1. Losses at the gene ends were 6 bases for V and 10 bases for J; bases not matched to a gene: 17. CDR1 is SGHVS, CDR2 FQNEAQ, per germline. The CDR3 totals 17 residues. The CDR3 region has the DNA TGTGCCAGCAGTTTCCTTCCCTCGACAGGGGAAGGATCACCCCTCCACTTT. Encoded protein: CASSFLPSTGEGSPLHF. The full variable domain, in which reference TRBV7-8 and TRBJ1-6 provide the parts outside the CDR3, is GAGVSQSPRYKVAKRGQDVALRCDPISGHVSLFWYQQALGQGPEFLTYFQNEAQLDKSGLPSDRFFAERPEGSVSTLKIQRTQQEDSAVYLCASSFLPSTGEGSPLHFGNGTRLTVT.

The V and J genes are TRBV5-1 and TRBJ2-5; possibly TRBD2 for D (6 bases). CDR3 length: 16 amino acids. From germline, CDR1 is SGHRS and CDR2 YFSETQ. V gave up 4 bases and J gave up 5 bases, with 21 bases separating them. The chain's CDR3 is CASSTRLGAGLETQYF. The CDR3 DNA is TGCGCCAGCAGCACCCGTCTAGGGGCGGGGCTGGAGACCCAGTACTTC.

This clone was observed once. The rearrangement links TRBV19 to TRBJ2-4; possibly TRBD1 for D (6 bases). Germline V lookup: CDR1 LNHDA, CDR2 SQIVND (reference sequence). V lost 3 bases and J lost 6, with 15 bases in between. This CDR3 spans 15 amino acids. The CDR3 here is CASSISRQAANIQYF. The CDR3 region has the DNA TGTGCCAGTAGTATTTCAAGACAGGCCGCAAACATTCAGTACTTC.

This clone was found once. This rearrangement joins TRBV5-1 to TRBJ2-2; TRBD2 is a possible D gene (6 bases). V lost 4 bases and J lost 8, with 15 bases in between. This CDR3 spans 14 amino acids. CDR1 and CDR2 (germline): SGHRS, YFSETQ. CDR3 in amino acids: CASSPDGGRGELFF. The CDR3 DNA follows: TGCGCCAGCAGCCCGGACGGGGGAAGGGGGGAGCTGTTTTTT.